The sample holds a few counts of the clone carrying this T cell receptor beta chain. Antigen specificity is unknown. TCRdb called the 5' RACE reads again in MiXCR, with one record for every CDR3 protein. This repertoire shows approximately 500,000 distinct CDR3 sequences, 25% found once; its top ten account for roughly an eighth. Looked up from germline, CDR1 is SGHKS and CDR2 is YYEKEE (reference sequence). The trim removed 0 bases at V and 5 bases at J, leaving 1 base unmatched. This CDR3 comprises 15 residues. The record originates from a study of T-cell memory formation after mild COVID-19. Regarding the study as a whole: Largely, contracting CD4+ clones fell within CM and EM, and contracting CD8+ clones within EMRA.

Source material: PBMCs or a T cell subset sorted from them (not recorded which). The rearrangement uses TRBV5-5 and TRBJ1-6, with 8 positions matching TRBD1. The TCR was taken from an adult woman who had mild COVID-19 (a few samples of this study predate the infection). Cell type and time point are not known. For the CDR3, the DNA is TGTGCCAGCAGCTTGGCAGGGGGCAATAATTCACCCCTCCACTTT. Its protein is CASSLAGGNNSPLHF.